These 21 T cell receptor beta chains originate from one sample sequenced in a study of identical twins. TCRdb itself ran the 5' RACE reads through MiXCR, one entry per CDR3 protein. The sample holds hundreds of thousands of distinct CDR3 sequences, approximately 25% seen once. This sample was shared with a second study, whose subject was T cells expressing NK-cell markers.

Sequenced input: CD4+ T cells sorted from blood. The source is a woman between 18 and 29 years old in good health.

This clonotype was counted only a few times. The rearrangement links TRBV5-1 to TRBJ2-5; D perhaps matches TRBD1 (6 bases). Germline CDR1 reads SGHRS; CDR2 reads YFSETQ. The CDR3 totals 17 residues. Trimming removed 4 bases from V and 2 bases from J, with 21 bases in between. The DNA for the CDR3 is TGCGCCAGCAGCGTACTCGACCGGGACAAGCTTCAAGAGACCCAGTACTTC. Its protein is CASSVLDRDKLQETQYF.

The genes are TRBV20-1 and TRBJ1-6, with D possibly matching TRBD1 (6 bases). This CDR3 is built from 14 residues. Trimming stripped 2 bases from V and 10 bases from J, with 15 bases between. Germline lookup yields CDR1 DFQATT and CDR2 SNEGSKA (reference sequence). CDR3 sequence: CSARSWRGESPLHF. DNA of the CDR3: TGCAGTGCTAGAAGCTGGAGGGGGGAATCACCCCTCCACTTT.

This clonotype was found a few times. The chain has TRBV20-1 and TRBJ1-5, with D uncertain. Germline loops: CDR1 DFQATT, CDR2 SNEGSKA (reference sequence). The length of the CDR3 is 13 residues. Trimming stripped 3 bases from V and 0 bases from J, with 6 bases between. Here the CDR3 reads CSASEDSNQPQHF. CDR3 bases: TGCAGTGCTAGTGAGGATAGCAATCAGCCCCAGCATTTT.

The chain employs TRBV24-1 and TRBJ2-3; 9 nucleotides agree with TRBD2. This CDR3 region has 15 residues. With 4 bases clipped from V and 11 bases from J, the junction kept 12 bases outside the gene matches. Germline-derived CDR1 and CDR2 are KGHDR and SFDVKD. Here the CDR3 reads CATSDPFGASGKQYF. CDR3 DNA: TGTGCCACCAGTGACCCCTTTGGAGCTAGCGGGAAGCAGTATTTT.

This clonotype has only a few counts. The genes are TRBV4-3 and TRBJ2-2, with 10 bases identical to TRBD2. V lost 0 bases to trimming and J lost 2 bases; unmatched junction nucleotides: 9. The CDR3 is 19 residues long. Germline CDR1 and CDR2: LGHNA and YSLEER. The CDR3 DNA is TGCGCCAGCAGCCAAGAGCTCTCAGCGGGAGGGGGAAACACCGGGGAGCTGTTTTTT. This translates into CASSQELSAGGGNTGELFF.

This clonotype was counted once. This rearrangement joins TRBV6-1 to TRBJ1-1, with D unresolved. V gave up 6 bases and J gave up 2 bases, with 10 bases separating them. This CDR3 contains 13 residues. Looked up from germline, CDR1 is MNHNS and CDR2 is SASEGT. CDR3 sequence reads: CASSETENTEAFF. DNA for the CDR3: TGTGCCAGCAGCGAGACGGAAAACACTGAAGCTTTCTTT.

The chain links TRBV20-1 to TRBJ2-5, with 9 bases identical to TRBD2. The CDR3 totals 14 residues. V was pared by 7 bases and J by 2 bases, with 8 bases of the junction left unmatched. The germline V gene encodes CDR1 DFQATT and CDR2 SNEGSKA (reference sequence). The CDR3 spells CSGVGAGGQETQYF. CDR3 in DNA: TGCAGTGGAGTTGGAGCGGGAGGTCAAGAGACCCAGTACTTC.

This chain links TRBV4-3 with TRBJ2-7, with 9 bases lining up with TRBD2. CDR1 LGHNA and CDR2 YSLEER come from the germline V gene. The CDR3 sequence is 18 residues long. The V gene end was trimmed by 5 bases and the J gene end by 2 bases; junction bases not matched to a gene: 16. This CDR3 reads CASSKKLAGGLETYEQYF. CDR3 sequence (DNA): TGCGCCAGCAGCAAGAAACTAGCGGGTGGATTGGAGACCTACGAGCAGTACTTC.

The chain recombines TRBV7-2 with TRBJ2-7; D is perhaps TRBD2 (6 bases). Germline lookup yields CDR1 SGHTA and CDR2 FQGNSA. This CDR3 contains 15 residues. Deletions cut 5 bases from V and 1 base from J, with 15 bases between. The CDR3 bases are TGTGCCAGCAGCCGTGGGGGGACTCAATCCTACGAGCAGTACTTC. Encoded protein: CASSRGGTQSYEQYF.

At least ten counts were recorded for this clonotype. The rearrangement uses TRBV12-3 or TRBV12-4 and TRBJ1-1, with 7 bases fitting TRBD1. This CDR3 has 14 amino acids. After removal of 5 bases from V and 0 bases from J, the junction contained 3 bases not matched to a gene. The CDR3 bases are TGTGCCAGCAGTCCGGGACAGATGAACACTGAAGCTTTCTTT. It is translated as CASSPGQMNTEAFF.

Only a few counts were recorded for this clonotype. J is TRBJ1-1 and V is TRBV10-1; D gene uncertain. This CDR3 is 13 amino acids long. V was shortened by 3 bases and J by 4 bases, with 9 bases between the two germline ends. The V gene's germline CDR1 is WNHNN and CDR2 SYGVQD (reference sequence). CDR3 sequence: CASSEFPFTEAFF. The CDR3 nucleotides are TGCGCCAGCAGTGAATTCCCCTTCACTGAAGCTTTCTTT.

This clonotype has more than one count but fewer than ten. V and J are TRBV6-5 and TRBJ1-1, with unresolved D. V dropped 0 bases and J dropped 3 bases, with 5 bases sitting between them. This CDR3 spans 13 amino acids. CDR1 MNHEY and CDR2 SVGAGI come from the germline V gene. The DNA of the CDR3 is TGTGCCAGCAGTTACTCGAGACACACTGAAGCTTTCTTT. This gives the protein CASSYSRHTEAFF.

The chain couples TRBV5-5 to TRBJ1-5; no reliable D call. Between the trimmed V and J ends, which lost 2 bases and 7 bases, there was a span of 7 bases. The CDR3 runs to 12 residues. Germline-derived CDR1 and CDR2 are SGHKS and YYEKEE (reference sequence). CDR3 sequence (DNA): TGTGCCAGCAGCTTCCCTCACCAGCCCCAGCATTTT. Encoded protein: CASSFPHQPQHF.

A few counts support this clonotype. The V and J genes are TRBV10-3 and TRBJ1-1; D perhaps matches TRBD1 (5 bases). Germline CDR1 ENHRY, CDR2 SYGVKD. This CDR3 has 15 residues. Trimming removed 5 bases at V and 2 bases at J, with 15 bases between. DNA of the CDR3: TGTGCCATCAGTCGCCCGGGGGACGGCAACACTGAAGCTTTCTTT. It yields the protein CAISRPGDGNTEAFF.

This clonotype was detected a few times. The V call is TRBV2, the J call TRBJ2-3, with 8 bases matching TRBD2. The CDR3 is 13 residues long. Trimming took 4 bases from V and 7 from J; bases not matched to a gene: 4. The V gene's germline CDR1 is SNHLY and CDR2 FYNNEI. The DNA for the CDR3 is TGTGCCAGCAGTGGAGCGGGGGCTAATACGCAGTATTTT. As protein: CASSGAGANTQYF. Filled out from reference TRBV2 and TRBJ2-3, the complete variable domain reads EPEVTQTPSHQVTQMGQEVILRCVPISNHLYFYWYRQILGQKVEFLVSFYNNEISEKSEIFDDQFSVERPDGSNFTLKIRSTKLEDSAMYFCASSGAGANTQYFGPGTRLTVL.

This chain joins TRBV10-1 and TRBJ1-2; the match to TRBD1 covers 7 bases. This CDR3 spans 15 amino acids. CDR1 WNHNN and CDR2 SYGVQD come from the germline V gene (reference sequence). Germline trimming cut 11 bases from V and 4 bases from J; bases unmatched to any gene: 16. Written as DNA, the CDR3 is TGCGCCGGGTGCAGAACCGGGACAGTCTGCTATGGCTACACCTTC. Translation gives CAGCRTGTVCYGYTF.

This chain joins TRBV5-6 and TRBJ2-5; D possibly corresponds to TRBD1 (6 bases). Germline CDR1 is SGHDT and CDR2 is YYEEEE. This CDR3 has 13 residues. The V end lost 3 bases, the J end lost 5 bases, and 11 bases lay between the germline ends. The CDR3 DNA reads as TGTGCCAGCAGCTCCTACAGGGAGGAGACCCAGTACTTC. It encodes CASSSYREETQYF.

This clonotype was picked up a small number of times. The rearrangement uses TRBV27 and TRBJ2-7, with D possibly TRBD1 on 6 matching bases. Deletions cut 6 bases from V and 0 bases from J, with 15 bases between. There are 15 residues in the CDR3. The germline V gene encodes CDR1 MNHEY and CDR2 SMNVEV (reference sequence). For the CDR3, the DNA is TGTGCCAGCAGAGCCCCGGGACACGTCTCCTACGAGCAGTACTTC. This gives the protein CASRAPGHVSYEQYF.

V gene TRBV12-5 combines with J gene TRBJ1-4; 10 bases align to TRBD1. The CDR3 is 15 amino acids. After removal of 4 bases from V and 5 bases from J, the junction contained 4 bases not matched to a gene. Looked up from germline, CDR1 is LGHNT and CDR2 is FRNRAP. CDR3 in amino acids: CASGSGTGDNEKLFF. The DNA for the CDR3 is TGTGCTAGTGGTTCCGGGACAGGGGACAATGAAAAACTGTTTTTT.

This chain joins TRBV10-3 and TRBJ1-4; D is ambiguous. In germline, CDR1 is ENHRY, CDR2 SYGVKD. CDR3 size: 13 residues. Trimming took off 4 bases at V and 8 bases at J, with 11 bases between the two ends. CDR3 sequence (DNA): TGTGCCATCAGTGTCCACGACGGAGAAAAACTGTTTTTT. Encoded protein: CAISVHDGEKLFF.

V gene TRBV27 combines with J gene TRBJ2-6, with TRBD1 as a possible D gene (6 bases). V was trimmed by 3 bases and J by 10 bases, leaving 13 bases between them. This CDR3 is 14 amino acids long. Germline values: CDR1 MNHEY, CDR2 SMNVEV (reference sequence). CDR3 DNA sequence: TGTGCCAGCAGTTTCGCAGGGGCCGCAAACGTCCTGACTTTC. Translation gives CASSFAGAANVLTF.